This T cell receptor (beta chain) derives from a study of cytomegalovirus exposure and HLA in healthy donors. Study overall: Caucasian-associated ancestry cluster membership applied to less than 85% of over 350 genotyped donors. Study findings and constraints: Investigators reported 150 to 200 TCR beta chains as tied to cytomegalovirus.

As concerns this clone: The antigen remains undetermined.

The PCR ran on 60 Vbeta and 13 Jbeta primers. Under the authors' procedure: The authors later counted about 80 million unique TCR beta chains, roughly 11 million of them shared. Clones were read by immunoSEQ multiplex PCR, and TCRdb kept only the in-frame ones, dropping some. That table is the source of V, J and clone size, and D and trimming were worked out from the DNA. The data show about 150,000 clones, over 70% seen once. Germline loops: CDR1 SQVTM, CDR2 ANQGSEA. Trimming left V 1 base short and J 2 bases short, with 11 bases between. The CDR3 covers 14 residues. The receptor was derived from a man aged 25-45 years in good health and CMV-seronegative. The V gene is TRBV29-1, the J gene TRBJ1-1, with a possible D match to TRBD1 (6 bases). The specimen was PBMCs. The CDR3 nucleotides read TGCAGCGTTGAAGGCCATGGGGGCAACACTGAAGCTTTCTTT. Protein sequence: CSVEGHGGNTEAFF. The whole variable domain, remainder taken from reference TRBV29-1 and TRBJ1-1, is SAVISQKPSRDICQRGTSLTIQCQVDSQVTMMFWYRQQPGQSLTLIATANQGSEATYESGFVIDKFPISRPNLTFSTLTVSNMSPEDSSIYLCSVEGHGGNTEAFFGQGTRLTVV.